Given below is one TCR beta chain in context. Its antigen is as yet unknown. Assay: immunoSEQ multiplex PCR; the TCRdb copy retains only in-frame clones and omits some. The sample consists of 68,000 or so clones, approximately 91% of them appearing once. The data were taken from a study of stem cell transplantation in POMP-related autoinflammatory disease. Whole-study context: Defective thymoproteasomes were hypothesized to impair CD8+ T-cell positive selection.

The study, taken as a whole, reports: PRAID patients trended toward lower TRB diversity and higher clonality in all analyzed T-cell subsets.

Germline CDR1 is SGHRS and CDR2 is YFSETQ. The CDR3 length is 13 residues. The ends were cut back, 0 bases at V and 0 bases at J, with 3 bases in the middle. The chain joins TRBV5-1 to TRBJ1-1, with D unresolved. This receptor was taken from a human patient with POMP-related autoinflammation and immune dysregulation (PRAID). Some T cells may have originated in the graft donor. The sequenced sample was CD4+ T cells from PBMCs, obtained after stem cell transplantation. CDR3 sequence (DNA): TGCGCCAGCAGCTTGGTGGTGAACACTGAAGCTTTCTTT. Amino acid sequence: CASSLVVNTEAFF.